This T cell receptor beta chain was recovered during a study of CD8 T cells in ankylosing spondylitis. For this clonotype: Its target is unknown.

As the method for making TCR beta libraries, quantitative 5'-RACE with molecular barcodes was used. TCRdb reprocessed the 5' RACE reads with MiXCR, giving one entry per CDR3 protein. The sample includes some 400,000 distinct CDR3 sequences, under 25% seen only once; the top ten take about 16%. Study results and caveats: Some of the motif variants had earlier been found in reactive arthritis patients' fluid and blood. Blood from ankylosing spondylitis patients appeared to carry a characteristic roughly 8-variant TCR beta motif. Significant enrichment of disease-linked clones was reported in matched ankylosing spondylitis synovial fluid. Relatively rare in peripheral blood, disease-linked clones were also CD8+.

The clonotype was recovered from a male donor with ankylosing spondylitis. Sequenced material: blood, either unsorted or a sorted T cell fraction (not recorded which).

The CDR3, as DNA: TGCGCCAGCAGCTTGGGCAGCCAACCAGACAATGAGCAGTTCTTC. It specifies CASSLGSQPDNEQFF. The chain joins TRBV5-1 to TRBJ2-1, with D uncertain. The CDR3 covers 15 residues. V was clipped by 0 bases and J by 5 bases, with 12 bases between them. In germline, CDR1 is SGHRS, CDR2 YFSETQ.